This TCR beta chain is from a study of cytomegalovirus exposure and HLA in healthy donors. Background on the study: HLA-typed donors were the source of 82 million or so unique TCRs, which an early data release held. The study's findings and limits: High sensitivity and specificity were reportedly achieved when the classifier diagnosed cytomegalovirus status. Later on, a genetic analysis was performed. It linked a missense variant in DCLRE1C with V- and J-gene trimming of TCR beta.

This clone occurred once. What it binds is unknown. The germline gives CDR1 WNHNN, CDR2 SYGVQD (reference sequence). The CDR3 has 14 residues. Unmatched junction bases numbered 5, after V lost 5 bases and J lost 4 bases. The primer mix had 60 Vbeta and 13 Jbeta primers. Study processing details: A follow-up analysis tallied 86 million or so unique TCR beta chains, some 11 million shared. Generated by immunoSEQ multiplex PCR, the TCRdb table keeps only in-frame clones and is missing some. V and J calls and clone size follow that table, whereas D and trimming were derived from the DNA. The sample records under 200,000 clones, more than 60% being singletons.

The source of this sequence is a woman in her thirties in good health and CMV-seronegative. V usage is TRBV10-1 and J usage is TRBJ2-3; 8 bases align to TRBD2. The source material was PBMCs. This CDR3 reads CASSRGLVSDTQYF. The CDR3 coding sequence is TGCGCCAGCAGTAGGGGACTAGTATCAGATACGCAGTATTTT.